This T cell receptor beta chain was captured in a study of blood T cell repertoires in COVID-19. Across the study: Donors in the United States, Italy and Spain gave samples during acute or convalescent COVID-19. Sources were T cells, B-cell-depleted T cells, or PBMCs; the material itself was cDNA or gDNA.

Under the authors' procedure: How many nucleated cells were present was estimated from reference gene primer amplification. The assay was immunoSEQ multiplex PCR, and TCRdb's table has in-frame clones only and misses some. For V, J and clone size, that table is used; D and trimming come from the DNA. The top ten hold less than 1.5% of the sample, which has fewer than 250,000 clones, roughly nine tenths seen once. Germline V gene lookup returns CDR1 KGHSH and CDR2 LQKENI. V was cut by 4 bases and J by 1 base, with 8 bases left in between. The CDR3 is 15 amino acids. Sequencing was carried out using peripheral blood. This sequence originates from a man aged 25-45 years with acute or convalescent COVID-19. The chain has TRBV18 and TRBJ2-6; D remains ambiguous. CDR3 sequence: CASSLRESGANVLTF. DNA of the CDR3: TGTGCCAGCTCACTGCGAGAATCTGGGGCCAACGTCCTGACTTTC.